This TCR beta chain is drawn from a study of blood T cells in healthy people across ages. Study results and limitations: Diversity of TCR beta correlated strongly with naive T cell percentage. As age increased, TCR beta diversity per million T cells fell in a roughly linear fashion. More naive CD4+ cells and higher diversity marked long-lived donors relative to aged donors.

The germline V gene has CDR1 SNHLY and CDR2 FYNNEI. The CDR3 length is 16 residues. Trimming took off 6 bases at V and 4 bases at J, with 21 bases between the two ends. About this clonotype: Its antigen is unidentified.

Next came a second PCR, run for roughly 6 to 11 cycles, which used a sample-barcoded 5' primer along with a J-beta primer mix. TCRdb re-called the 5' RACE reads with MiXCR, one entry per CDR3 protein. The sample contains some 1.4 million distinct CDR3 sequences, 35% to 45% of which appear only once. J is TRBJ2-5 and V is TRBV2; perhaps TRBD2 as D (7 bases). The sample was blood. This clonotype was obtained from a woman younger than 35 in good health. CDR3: CASRNLVHREGETQYF. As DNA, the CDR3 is TGTGCCAGCAGGAATCTCGTACACAGGGAGGGAGAGACCCAGTACTTC.